Described below is a single TCR beta chain sequence and its context. The antigen remains unidentified. A roughly 200 ng quantity of DNA, 29,000 or so T cell genomes, went into the sorted-subset replicate PCRs. TCRdb's copy holds only in-frame clones and misses some; the assay was immunoSEQ multiplex PCR. In the table there are more than 850,000 clones, 70% to 80% of which are singletons. This sample stems from a study of shared clonotypes between healthy human individuals. Study information: Sampling drew on donors who were two women and three men aged 18 to 49.

Both subsets, CD45RA+ naive and CD45RA-negative memory, were split from the CD4+ cells. Whole-study results and caveats: The sharing of 5% to 6.5% of naive CD4 clonotypes was seen across a handful of donors.

The ends were cut back, 0 bases at V and 4 bases at J, with 4 bases in the middle. The CDR3 is 13 residues long. In germline, CDR1 is SGHAT, CDR2 FQDESV (reference sequence). The origin of this receptor is a man younger than 35 in good health. Some clones in this sample may be carry-over from other donors' samples. The rearrangement joins TRBV11-1 to TRBJ1-5; D gene ambiguous. Material: memory CD4+ T cells from PBMCs. Subset reported: CD45RA-negative fraction. The CDR3 is CASSLAPNQPQHF. The CDR3 coding sequence is TGTGCCAGCAGCTTAGCGCCGAATCAGCCCCAGCATTTT. The full variable domain, in which reference TRBV11-1 and TRBJ1-5 provide the parts outside the CDR3, is EAEVAQSPRYKITEKSQAVAFWCDPISGHATLYWYRQILGQGPELLVQFQDESVVDDSQLPKDRFSAERLKGVDSTLKIQPAELGDSAMYLCASSLAPNQPQHFGDGTRLSIL.